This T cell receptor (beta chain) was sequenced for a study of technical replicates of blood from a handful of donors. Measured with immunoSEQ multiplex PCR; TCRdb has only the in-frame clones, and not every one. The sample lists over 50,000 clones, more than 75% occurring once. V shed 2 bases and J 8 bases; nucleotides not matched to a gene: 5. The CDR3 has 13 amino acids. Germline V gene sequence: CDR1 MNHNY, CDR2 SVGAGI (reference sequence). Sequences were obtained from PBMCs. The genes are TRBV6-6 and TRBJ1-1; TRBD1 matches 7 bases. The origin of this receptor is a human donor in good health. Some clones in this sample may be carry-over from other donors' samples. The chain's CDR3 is CASSYKEQGEAFF. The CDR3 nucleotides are TGTGCCAGCAGTTACAAGGAACAGGGGGAAGCTTTCTTT.